The T cell receptor beta chain under discussion was sequenced for a study of blood T cells in healthy people across ages. Whole-study findings and limits: Estimates drawn from one million T cells were deemed to understate diversity. It was found that TCR beta diversity correlated strongly with the percentage of naive T cells.

Concerning this clonotype: Its target is not known.

Germline V gene lookup returns CDR1 DFQATT and CDR2 SNEGSKA (reference sequence). V was pared by 4 bases and J by 0 bases, with 10 bases between. The CDR3 contains 15 residues. Per-sample yields of isolated PBMCs were at least 6 million. The authors ran a second PCR of 7 to 11 cycles using a sample-barcoded 5' primer and a J-beta primer mix. Every cDNA molecule carried a tag from a template-switch adaptor bearing 12 random nucleotides. TCRdb independently ran MiXCR on the 5' RACE reads; one entry per CDR3 protein. The table has about 1.5 million distinct CDR3 sequences, under 55% seen once. This chain connects TRBV20-1 to TRBJ1-6, with D tentatively TRBD1 (6 bases). The sequenced sample was blood. This receptor was taken from a woman aged 18-29 years in good health. In DNA form, the CDR3 reads TGCAGTGCTATGGACAGAAGCTCCTATAATTCACCCCTCCACTTT. Translating it yields CSAMDRSSYNSPLHF.